The TCR beta chain described here comes from a study of cytomegalovirus exposure and HLA in healthy donors (dated by TCRdb to about 2017). With respect to the entire study: In an earlier analysis of roughly 590 of the donors, around 290 Gb of sequence data and roughly 100 million unique TCR beta sequences from about 180 million T cells were reported. Of the approximately 400 genotyped donors, 75% to 85% were placed in the genetic ancestry cluster associated with self-reported Caucasian donors. Rather than using new phenotypic data, the later analysis identified candidate immune exposures from TCR beta sequences and from how often those sequences occurred across donors. To predict cytomegalovirus infection status, the study brought together high-throughput TCR immunosequencing, statistical association of individual TCRs with disease status, and machine learning. The study aimed to test whether cataloging public T cell receptors could reveal signatures of past pathogen exposure. Genome-wide SNP genotypes for about 60% of the roughly 700 donors were used in a later genetic analysis, which treated that subset as a discovery cohort. Five DR-DQ haplotypes were treated as single units for association and clustering because of strong linkage in the cohort. Every discovery cohort repertoire had been produced on one sequencing platform. In an earlier analysis of roughly 540 of the donors, high-throughput TCR beta sequencing was used to judge whether each TCR beta V gene segment behaved as functional or pseudogenic. To study patterns of TCR occurrence, a later analysis re-analyzed previously published TCR beta repertoires from hundreds of donors and added high-resolution HLA genotyping. Among several hundred genotyped donors of the cohort, an average of roughly 230,000 unique TCR beta nucleotide sequences was sequenced per donor, of which about 18% were non-productive. Using immunosequencing, the study profiled T cell repertoires from about 610 subjects and related those repertoires to cytomegalovirus serostatus. Donor age, sex, ethnicity and CMV serostatus were compiled together with the repertoire data. A separate validation cohort of 90 to 150 different subjects was used in addition to the 666-subject first cohort. An early release covering some 640 HLA-typed donors comprised roughly 300 gigabases of sequencing data and 85 million or so unique TCR sequences. Both class I and class II loci were covered by HLA typing, at four-digit resolution. Typing coverage varied by locus: roughly 629-640 donors for A, B, C, DRB1 and DQB1; roughly 500 for DQA1; around 570 for DPA1; around 490 for DPB1. General conclusions and limits of the study: The classifier was reported to diagnose cytomegalovirus status with high specificity and sensitivity in both the original cohort and the validation cohort. The presence/absence analyses assumed that sequencing depth was roughly uniform across donors, and that assumption may not be true. CMV serostatus was the only immune exposure information available for the cohort. In vitro tests confirmed that a few of the cytomegalovirus-associated TCR beta chains recognize cytomegalovirus antigens. The earlier analysis of about 600 of the donors excluded 15 to 20 rarely observed V segments, including chromosome 9 orphons, because counts were too low. A cluster of highly shared sequence variants was judged likely to be a technical artifact of the sequencing pipeline. The authors suggested that the approach could potentially be generalized to other disease states and immunological phenotypes. Because HLA typing was unavailable for some donors at each locus, only the typed subset was used in association tests. A later analysis found that HLA-associated TCR beta chains were more clonally expanded and had lower generation probabilities than equally common non-associated chains. A later analysis found that TCR association rates varied across HLA loci, with DRB1 alleles showing the most associated TCRs and HLA-C alleles the fewest. Assigning TCR associations to individual alleles was difficult when HLA alleles, especially DR and DQ, strongly co-occurred. In a later genetic analysis, a missense DCLRE1C variant was associated with V-gene and J-gene trimming of TCR beta chains, and the association was replicated in an independent cohort. In this cohort, only TCR beta chains were sequenced, and detectable features were limited by the absence of alpha or paired-chain data. According to a later genetic analysis, donors in an Asian-associated ancestry cluster had fewer N-insertions in productive TCRs than the roughly 670-donor mean. In an earlier analysis of some 550 of the donors, most TCR beta V segments were observed in productive rearrangements about 87% or about 30% of the time, broadly matching IMGT annotations. A later analysis reported that several top co-occurrence clusters appeared linked to parvovirus B19, influenza, CMV and Epstein-Barr virus. A further reported finding was that TCR beta sequences accurately predicted the HLA-A and HLA-B alleles for most subjects in the first cohort. Most CMV-associated TCR beta chains appeared to be HLA-restricted in a later analysis, and the HLA associations seemed to be driven largely by CMV exposure. Linkage disequilibrium might explain the correlated functional status among segregating V segments, but an unknown experimental factor could not be ruled out. Specific HLA alleles were associated with 15,000 to 20,000 TCR beta sequences at a false discovery rate of 0.05 in a later analysis. While some public TCRs were present in many individuals, most TCR sequences turned up only very rarely across donors. In the study, 150 to 200 TCR beta chains were listed as associated with cytomegalovirus.

The cohort was made up of under 800 healthy bone marrow donors. Cohort members were all nominally healthy when sampled, although unrecorded immune exposures were likely present. The donor was CMV seropositive and belonged to the group of 250 to 350 seropositive cohort members. Every donor gave a peripheral blood sample, and the peripheral blood mononuclear cells from that sample were used for TCR beta sequencing. The Qiagen DNeasy Blood Extraction Kit was used to extract genomic DNA from the blood cell samples. Receptor libraries were prepared by the immunoSEQ multiplex PCR assay. A mixture of 60 forward primers for TCR Vbeta segments and 13 reverse primers for TCR Jbeta segments was used in the multiplex PCR. The CDR3 region of rearranged TCR beta genes was amplified from genomic DNA by a multiplex PCR assay. The Illumina HiSeq System was used to sequence the amplified TCR beta libraries as 87-base-pair reads. On the authors' methods: A later analysis tallied around 87 million unique TCR beta chains across the 610 or so repertoires, and approximately 12 million of those chains were shared by two or more donors. Raw reads were error-corrected and collapsed into unique sequences by a nearest-neighbor algorithm in which closely related sequences were merged to remove PCR and sequencing errors. To assign V, D and J gene segments, CDR3 sequences were aligned to IMGT reference sequences. For a sequence to be retained, a match of at least six nucleotides to both a V gene segment and a J gene segment was required. Rearrangements were classified as productive when the CDR3 lacked stop codons and remained in frame with V and J, and all other rearrangements were classified as non-productive. Following IMGT convention, CDR3 was defined as the stretch from the second conserved V-encoded cysteine up to the conserved J-encoded phenylalanine. Sequences without an unambiguous match to a single V gene segment were excluded from the earlier analysis of approximately 600 of the donors. In an earlier analysis of several hundred of the donors, V segments were called functional above 56.7% productive rearrangements and were called segregating when the between-donor standard deviation exceeded 5%. A statistical classification framework was developed to diagnose cytomegalovirus status using the catalog of TCR beta chain sequences. In a later analysis, TCR nucleotide sequences were compared against IMGT/GENE-DB human TR gene sequences so that V and J genes could be assigned. In a later analysis, CDR3 sequences and most-parsimonious VDJ recombination scenarios were assigned using the TCRdist pipeline. In a later analysis, each TCR beta chain was defined by its CDR3 amino acid sequence together with its V-gene family, and reads without a unique V-gene family were excluded. In a later analysis, 500 to 650 highly shared, low-generation-probability nucleotide sequences were removed to address suspected cross-contamination and a sequencing artifact. In a later analysis, a clonal expansion index was calculated for each public chain from normalized within-repertoire ranks of inferred template counts. In a later analysis, generation probabilities were computed with a VDJ recombination model fitted to out-of-frame rearrangements, and the resulting probabilities were checked against IGoR. Hypergeometric tests were used in a later analysis to score TCR-TCR, TCR-HLA and TCR-CMV co-occurrence, with a repertoire-size bias correction applied to the TCR pairs. False discovery rates were estimated in a later analysis by permuting HLA or CMV assignments 20 times. A later analysis grouped co-occurring TCRs with DBSCAN, adding TCRdist sequence similarity when clustering within HLA-allele-positive subsets. Co-occurrence clustering excluded repertoires with fewer than 30,000 or more than 120,000 public chains, plus five with anomalous nucleotide sharing. This immuneACCESS table, as held by TCRdb, lists in-frame sequences with V and J called but not all clones. Of the missing ones, under half trace to an unresolved V gene in checked studies; the others have no known cause. Clonal size and the V and J genes are those of that table, whereas D and trimming came from the DNA. The sample table lists almost 200,000 clones, around 79% of them with a count of one. The ten largest clones add up to 0.35% to 0.5% of the sample.

As to this clone: The antigen this receptor binds is unknown. Per-base qualities were not stored, and no clone one base away is much larger. In the same sample, other DNA sequences code for this CDR3.

The receptor was isolated from a male donor in good health and CMV-seropositive. The material sequenced was PBMCs.

CDR3 reads: CASSQAGQGNTEAFF. The nucleotide sequence is given as TGCGCCAGCAGCCAAGCGGGACAGGGAAACACTGAAGCTTTCTTT. Recombination joined TRBV4-3 with TRBJ1-1; 9 bases in between match TRBD1. The germline V gene gives CDR1 as LGHNA and CDR2 as YSLEER. Its CDR3 holds 15 amino acids, cysteine through phenylalanine. Left in the record is the CDR3 DNA by itself, 45 bases read in frame from the first base. Ends trimmed: V by 1 base, J by 2 bases; bases unmatched to a gene: 2.